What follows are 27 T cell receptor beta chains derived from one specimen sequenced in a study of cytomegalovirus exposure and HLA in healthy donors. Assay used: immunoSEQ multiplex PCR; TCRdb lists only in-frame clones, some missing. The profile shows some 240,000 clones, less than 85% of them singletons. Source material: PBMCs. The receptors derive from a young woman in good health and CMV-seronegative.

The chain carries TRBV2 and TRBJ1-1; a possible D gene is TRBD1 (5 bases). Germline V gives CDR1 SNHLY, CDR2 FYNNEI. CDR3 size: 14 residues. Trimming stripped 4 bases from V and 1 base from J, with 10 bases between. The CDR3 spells CASSGQYGNTEAFF. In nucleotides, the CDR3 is TGTGCCAGCAGTGGACAGTACGGGAACACTGAAGCTTTCTTT. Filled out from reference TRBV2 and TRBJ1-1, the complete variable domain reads EPEVTQTPSHQVTQMGQEVILRCVPISNHLYFYWYRQILGQKVEFLVSFYNNEISEKSEIFDDQFSVERPDGSNFTLKIRSTKLEDSAMYFCASSGQYGNTEAFFGQGTRLTVV.

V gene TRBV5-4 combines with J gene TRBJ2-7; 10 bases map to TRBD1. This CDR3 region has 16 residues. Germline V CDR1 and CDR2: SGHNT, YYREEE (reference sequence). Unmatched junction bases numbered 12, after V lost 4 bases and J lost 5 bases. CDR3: CASSPYTGQGFDEQYF. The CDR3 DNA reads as TGTGCCAGCAGCCCATATACGGGACAGGGGTTTGACGAGCAGTACTTC. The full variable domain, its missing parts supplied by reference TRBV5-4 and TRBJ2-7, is ETGVTQSPTHLIKTRGQQVTLRCSSQSGHNTVSWYQQALGQGPQFIFQYYREEENGRGNFPPRFSGLQFPNYSSELNVNALELDDSALYLCASSPYTGQGFDEQYFGPGTRLTVT.

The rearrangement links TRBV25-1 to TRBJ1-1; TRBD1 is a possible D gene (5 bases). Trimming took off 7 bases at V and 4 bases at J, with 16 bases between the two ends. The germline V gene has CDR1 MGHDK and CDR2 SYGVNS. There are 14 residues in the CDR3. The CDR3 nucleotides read TGTGCCAGCACTACAAGCTCGGGGGGCACTGAAGCTTTCTTT. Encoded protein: CASTTSSGGTEAFF.

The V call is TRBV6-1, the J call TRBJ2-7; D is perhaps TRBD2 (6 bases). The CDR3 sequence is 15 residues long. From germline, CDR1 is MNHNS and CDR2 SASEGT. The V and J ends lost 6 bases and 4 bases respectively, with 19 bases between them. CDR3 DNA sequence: TGTGCCAGCAGGGGACGGGACTCCCGGGAATACGAGCAGTACTTC. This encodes CASRGRDSREYEQYF.

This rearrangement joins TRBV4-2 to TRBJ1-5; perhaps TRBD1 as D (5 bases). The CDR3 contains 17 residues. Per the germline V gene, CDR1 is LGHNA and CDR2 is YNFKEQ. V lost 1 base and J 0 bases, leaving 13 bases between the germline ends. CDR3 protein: CASSQGGTINSNQPQHF. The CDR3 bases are TGTGCCAGCAGCCAAGGTGGGACGATCAATAGCAATCAGCCCCAGCATTTT.

CDR3 nucleotide sequence: TGTGCCAGCTCACCACTAAGAGCGGGGCTCTCTAACGAGCAGTACTTC. This gives the protein CASSPLRAGLSNEQYF. The chain couples TRBV18 to TRBJ2-7; 7 bases fit TRBD2. CDR1 and CDR2 from the germline V gene are KGHSH and LQKENI. The V and J ends lost 1 base and 5 bases, in that order; junction bases with no gene match: 11. The CDR3 is made up of 16 amino acids.

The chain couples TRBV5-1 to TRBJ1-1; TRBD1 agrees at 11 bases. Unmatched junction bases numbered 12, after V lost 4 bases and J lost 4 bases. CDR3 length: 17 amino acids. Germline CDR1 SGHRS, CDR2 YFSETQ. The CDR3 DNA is TGCGCCAGCAGCCTGGACGGACAGGGGGCTATGGGCACTGAAGCTTTCTTT. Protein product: CASSLDGQGAMGTEAFF.

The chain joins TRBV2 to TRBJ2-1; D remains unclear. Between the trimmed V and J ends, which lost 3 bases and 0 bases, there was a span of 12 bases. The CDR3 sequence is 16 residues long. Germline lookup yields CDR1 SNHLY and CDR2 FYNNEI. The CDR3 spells CASSEDGLGSYNEQFF. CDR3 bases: TGTGCCAGCAGTGAGGACGGTCTGGGCTCCTACAATGAGCAGTTCTTC.

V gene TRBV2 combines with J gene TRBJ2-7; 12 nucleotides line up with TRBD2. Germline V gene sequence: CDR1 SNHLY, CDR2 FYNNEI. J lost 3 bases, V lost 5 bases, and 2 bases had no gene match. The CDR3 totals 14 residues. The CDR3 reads CASSSSGGGYEQYF. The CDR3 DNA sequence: TGTGCCAGCAGTTCTAGCGGGGGGGGCTACGAGCAGTACTTC.

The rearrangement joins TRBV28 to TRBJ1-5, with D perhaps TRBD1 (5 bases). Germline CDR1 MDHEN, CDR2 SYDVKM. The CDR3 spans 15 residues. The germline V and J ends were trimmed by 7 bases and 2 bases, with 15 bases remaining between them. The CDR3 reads CASIPQGKGNQPQHF. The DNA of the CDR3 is TGTGCCAGCATCCCCCAGGGTAAGGGCAATCAGCCCCAGCATTTT.

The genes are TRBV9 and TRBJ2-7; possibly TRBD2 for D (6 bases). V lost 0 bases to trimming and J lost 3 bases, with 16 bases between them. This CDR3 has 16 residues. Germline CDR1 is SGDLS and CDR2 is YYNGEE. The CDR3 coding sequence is TGTGCCAGCAGCGTAGGTGCAGGCTGGGGGGTCTACGAGCAGTACTTC. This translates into CASSVGAGWGVYEQYF.

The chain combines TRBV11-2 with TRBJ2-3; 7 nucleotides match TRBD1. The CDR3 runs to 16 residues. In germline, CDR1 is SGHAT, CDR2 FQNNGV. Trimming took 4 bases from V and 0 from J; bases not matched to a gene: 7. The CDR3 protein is CASSSPTGLSTDTQYF. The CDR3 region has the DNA TGTGCCAGCAGCTCGCCGACAGGGCTTAGCACAGATACGCAGTATTTT.

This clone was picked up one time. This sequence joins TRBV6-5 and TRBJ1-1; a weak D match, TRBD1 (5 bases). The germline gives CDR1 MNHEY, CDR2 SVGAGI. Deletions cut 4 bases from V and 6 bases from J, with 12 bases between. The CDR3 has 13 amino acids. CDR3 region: CASSFSGTAEAFF. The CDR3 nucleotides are TGTGCCAGCAGTTTCTCCGGGACCGCTGAAGCTTTCTTT.

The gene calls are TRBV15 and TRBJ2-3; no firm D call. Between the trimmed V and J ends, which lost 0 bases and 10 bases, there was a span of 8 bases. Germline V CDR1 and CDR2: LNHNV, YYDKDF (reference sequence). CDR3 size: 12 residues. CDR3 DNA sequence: TGTGCCACCAGCAGAGATAATCTAGCGCAGTATTTT. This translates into CATSRDNLAQYF.

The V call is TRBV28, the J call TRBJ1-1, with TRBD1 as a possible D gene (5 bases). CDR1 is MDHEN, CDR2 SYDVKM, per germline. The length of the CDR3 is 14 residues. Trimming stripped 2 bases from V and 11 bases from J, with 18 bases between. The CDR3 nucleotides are TGTGCCAGCAGTTTAAGACAGCCCGTTGCGGGGGCTTTCTTT. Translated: CASSLRQPVAGAFF.

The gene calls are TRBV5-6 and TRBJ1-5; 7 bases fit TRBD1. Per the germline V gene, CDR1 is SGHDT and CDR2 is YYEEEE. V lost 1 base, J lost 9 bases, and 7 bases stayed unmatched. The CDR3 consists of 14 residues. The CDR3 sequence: CASSLWAGGTPQHF. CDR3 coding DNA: TGTGCCAGCAGCTTGTGGGCAGGGGGGACGCCCCAGCATTTT.

CDR3 residues: CASSQGQGAHPSYGYTF. In nucleotides, the CDR3 is TGCGCCAGCAGCCAAGGACAGGGGGCCCATCCAAGCTATGGCTACACCTTC. The chain has TRBV4-1 and TRBJ1-2; TRBD1 matches 10 bases. J was trimmed by 4 bases and V by 1 base; bases with no gene match: 9. Per germline, CDR1 MGHRA and CDR2 YSYEKL. The CDR3 is 17 residues long.

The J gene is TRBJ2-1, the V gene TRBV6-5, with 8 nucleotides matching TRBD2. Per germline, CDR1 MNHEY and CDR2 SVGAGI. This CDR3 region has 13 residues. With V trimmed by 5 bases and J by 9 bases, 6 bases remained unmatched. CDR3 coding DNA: TGTGCCAGCAGTCCACGGGAGGGGGTTGAGCAGTTCTTC. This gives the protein CASSPREGVEQFF.

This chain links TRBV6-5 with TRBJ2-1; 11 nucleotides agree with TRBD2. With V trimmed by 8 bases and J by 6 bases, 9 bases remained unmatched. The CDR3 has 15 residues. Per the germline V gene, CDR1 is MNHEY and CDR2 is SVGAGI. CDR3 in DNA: TGTGCCAGCGCCTTTAGCGGGAGGGCGATCAATGAGCAGTTCTTC. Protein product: CASAFSGRAINEQFF.

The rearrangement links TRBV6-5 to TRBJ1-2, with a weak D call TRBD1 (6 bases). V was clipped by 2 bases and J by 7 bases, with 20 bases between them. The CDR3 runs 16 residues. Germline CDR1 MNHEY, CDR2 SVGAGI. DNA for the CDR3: TGTGCCAGCAGTTACACGCAGGCCGGGGGGCTACTTGGCTACACCTTC. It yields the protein CASSYTQAGGLLGYTF.

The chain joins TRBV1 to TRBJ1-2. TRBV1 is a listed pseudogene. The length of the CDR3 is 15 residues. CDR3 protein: CTSSQDPRANYGYTF. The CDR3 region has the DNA TGCACCAGCAGCCAAGATCCGAGAGCTAACTATGGCTACACCTTC.

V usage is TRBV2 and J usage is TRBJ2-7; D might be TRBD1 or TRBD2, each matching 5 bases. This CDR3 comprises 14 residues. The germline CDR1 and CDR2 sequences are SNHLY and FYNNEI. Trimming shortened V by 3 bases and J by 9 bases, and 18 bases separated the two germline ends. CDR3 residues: CASSDQRDPSRQYF. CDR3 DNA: TGTGCCAGCAGTGATCAAAGGGACCCAAGCAGGCAGTACTTC.

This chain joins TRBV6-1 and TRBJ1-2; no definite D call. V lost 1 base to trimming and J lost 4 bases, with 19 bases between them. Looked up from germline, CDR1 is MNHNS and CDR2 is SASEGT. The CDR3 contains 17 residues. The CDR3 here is CASSEVEGLSLPYGYTF. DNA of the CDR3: TGTGCCAGCAGTGAAGTGGAAGGATTGTCTCTTCCCTATGGCTACACCTTC.

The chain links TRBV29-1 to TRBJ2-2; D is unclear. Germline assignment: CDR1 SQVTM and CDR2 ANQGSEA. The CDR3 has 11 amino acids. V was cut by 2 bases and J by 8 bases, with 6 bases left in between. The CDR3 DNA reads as TGCAGCGTTGAAAAGGCTGGGGAGCTGTTTTTT. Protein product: CSVEKAGELFF.

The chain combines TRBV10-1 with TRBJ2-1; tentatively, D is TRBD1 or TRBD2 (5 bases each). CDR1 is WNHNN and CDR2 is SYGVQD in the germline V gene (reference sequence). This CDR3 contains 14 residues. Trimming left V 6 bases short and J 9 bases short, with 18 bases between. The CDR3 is CASSGDAEVGEQFF. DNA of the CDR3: TGCGCCAGCAGCGGGGACGCGGAGGTCGGTGAGCAGTTCTTC.

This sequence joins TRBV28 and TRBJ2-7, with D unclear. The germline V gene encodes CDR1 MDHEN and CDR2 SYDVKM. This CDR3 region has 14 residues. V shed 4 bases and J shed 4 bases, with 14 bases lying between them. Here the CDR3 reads CASSSPPQKYEQYF. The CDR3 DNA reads TGTGCCAGCAGTTCACCGCCTCAGAAGTACGAGCAGTACTTC.

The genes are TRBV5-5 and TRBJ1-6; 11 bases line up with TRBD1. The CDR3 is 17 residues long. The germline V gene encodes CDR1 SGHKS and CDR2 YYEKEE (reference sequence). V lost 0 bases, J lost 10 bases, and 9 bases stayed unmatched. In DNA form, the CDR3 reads TGTGCCAGCAGCTTGGCTCCGGGACAGGGGGAAGGCTCACCCCTCCACTTT. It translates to CASSLAPGQGEGSPLHF.